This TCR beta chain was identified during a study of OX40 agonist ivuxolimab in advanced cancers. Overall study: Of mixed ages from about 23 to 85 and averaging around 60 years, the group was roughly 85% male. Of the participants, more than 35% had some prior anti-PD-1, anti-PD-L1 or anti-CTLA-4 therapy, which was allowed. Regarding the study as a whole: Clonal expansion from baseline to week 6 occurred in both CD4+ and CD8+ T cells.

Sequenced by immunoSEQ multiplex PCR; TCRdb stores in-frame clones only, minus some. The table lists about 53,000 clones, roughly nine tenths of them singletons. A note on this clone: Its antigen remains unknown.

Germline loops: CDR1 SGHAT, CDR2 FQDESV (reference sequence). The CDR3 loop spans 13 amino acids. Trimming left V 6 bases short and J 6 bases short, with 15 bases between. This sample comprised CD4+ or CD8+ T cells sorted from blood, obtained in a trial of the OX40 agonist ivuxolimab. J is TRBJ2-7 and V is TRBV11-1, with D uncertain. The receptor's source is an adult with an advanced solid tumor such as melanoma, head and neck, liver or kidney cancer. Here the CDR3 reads CASRPAATGEQYF. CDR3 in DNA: TGTGCCAGCAGACCGGCAGCGACGGGCGAGCAGTACTTC.